The TCR beta chain described here comes from a study of Graves' ophthalmopathy and Graves' hyperthyroidism. Study in general: Pretreatment peripheral blood was obtained at initial diagnosis. Study-level findings and limits: Ophthalmopathy could be told apart from stable hyperthyroidism by a 13-signature model (approximately 91% sensitivity, about 81% specificity). The model forecast ophthalmopathy progression, reaching 60% to 71% sensitivity and approximately 79% specificity.

Each diagnosis was determined on the basis of clinical symptoms, serum thyroxine, TRAb, thyroid ultrasound and orbital computed tomography. The CDR3 sequence is 13 residues long. Trimming removed 8 bases from V and 3 bases from J, with 11 bases in between. With respect to this clonotype: What it binds is unknown.

RNA transcripts served as template for amplifying TCR beta CDR3 sequences. HTBI primers were employed in first-round RT-PCR, then a second-round multiplex PCR followed. TCRdb re-called the multiplex PCR reads with MiXCR, one entry per CDR3 protein. The sample comprises 350,000 or so distinct CDR3 sequences, under 20% of which are singletons, and 9% to 15% rests with the top ten. Sequences were obtained from peripheral blood. This sequence was found in an adult man with Graves' ophthalmopathy. The chain is built from TRBV12-3 or TRBV12-4 and TRBJ1-5, with D possibly TRBD1 on 6 matching bases. CDR3 sequence: CASADRTNQPQHF. The CDR3 bases are TGTGCCAGCGCCGACAGGACCAATCAGCCCCAGCATTTT.